The clone carrying this T cell receptor (beta chain) has just one count. The source of the sample is a study of shared clonotypes between healthy human individuals. V was cut by 0 bases and J by 6 bases, with 15 bases left in between. Per germline, CDR1 LNHDA and CDR2 SQIVND (reference sequence). This CDR3 contains 15 residues. At the deep level, the assay was run. TCRdb's table, derived via immunoSEQ multiplex PCR, lists solely in-frame clones and lacks some. The top ten clones hold roughly 0.4% of a sample with approximately 1.5 million clones, under 99% of them seen once. The sample consisted of naive CD4+ T cells sorted from blood. Specified subset: CD45RA+ positively selected. V and J are TRBV19 and TRBJ2-7, with D tentatively TRBD2 (7 bases). The TCR originated in a man in his thirties or forties in good health. CDR3 in DNA: TGTGCCAGTAGTATAGAGGCGGGGGCGCTTCTCGAGCAGTACTTC. It is translated as CASSIEAGALLEQYF. Together with reference TRBV19 and TRBJ2-7, the CDR3 gives the full variable domain: DGGITQSPKYLFRKEGQNVTLSCEQNLNHDAMYWYRQDPGQGLRLIYYSQIVNDFQKGDIAEGYSVSREKKESFPLTVTSAQKNPTAFYLCASSIEAGALLEQYFGPGTRLTVT.